A selection of T cell receptor beta chains follows, all from one sample in a study of T-cell memory formation after mild COVID-19. TCRdb ran MiXCR on the 5' RACE reads and lists one entry per CDR3 protein. Here the sample spans fewer than 500,000 distinct CDR3 sequences, about 23% being singletons. Sequenced: PBMCs or a T cell subset sorted from them (not recorded which). These receptors all stem from an adult woman who had mild COVID-19 (a few samples of this study predate the infection). Cell type and time point are not known. CDR3s include the opening cysteine and the closing phenylalanine or tryptophan. A D gene is named only where the DNA matches it firmly.

cdr3_aa v_call d_call j_call
CASSESPPGTALHF TRBV2 . TRBJ1-6
CSVGIAADNEQFF TRBV29-1 . TRBJ2-1
CASSQDPDRRDFYEQYF TRBV4-1 . TRBJ2-7
CSAPPGARVAGYNEQFF TRBV20-1 TRBD2 TRBJ2-1
CATSAPSTANNYGYTF TRBV24-1 . TRBJ1-2
CASSVEGRGVTDTQYF TRBV9 TRBD2 TRBJ2-3
CASSDRLAHEQFF TRBV6-4 TRBD2 TRBJ2-1
CASRRSSVEFF TRBV27 . TRBJ2-1
CASSLEGTNYEQYF TRBV5-1 . TRBJ2-7
CASSQGAVMNTEAFF TRBV3-1 . TRBJ1-1
CASSLQLSSYNEQFF TRBV7-2 . TRBJ2-1
CASRTPGQRYQPQHF TRBV19 . TRBJ1-5
CASSFPAGQETQYF TRBV12-3/TRBV12-4 . TRBJ2-5
CSVEDLRASTDTQYF TRBV29-1 . TRBJ2-3
CASSLSTGNTEAFF TRBV7-9 . TRBJ1-1
CASSQAGTGSYEQYF TRBV3-1 TRBD1 TRBJ2-7
CSARKGTSGTYEQYF TRBV20-1 TRBD2 TRBJ2-7
CASSPLGNYGYTF TRBV7-9 . TRBJ1-2
CASSPRDGRNTEAFF TRBV7-8 . TRBJ1-1
CASSPSGVDYEQYF TRBV18 . TRBJ2-7
CASSPTGTPQPQHF TRBV7-9 . TRBJ1-5
CASSLVGAANYGYTF TRBV5-1 . TRBJ1-2
CSARRSGLTGELFF TRBV20-1 . TRBJ2-2
CASSLASGLEANTQYF TRBV7-2 TRBD2 TRBJ2-3
CASSEGAGGPHEQYF TRBV6-1 TRBD2 TRBJ2-7
CASSVVSTYQTSNYGYTF TRBV9 . TRBJ1-2
CASNNPNRSNTEAFF TRBV5-1 . TRBJ1-1
CASSFKQGGKAFF TRBV12-3/TRBV12-4 . TRBJ1-1
CASSRLGGALKDTQYF TRBV7-3 . TRBJ2-3
CASSQDTRGQETQYF TRBV4-1 . TRBJ2-5
CASSSGRAVGEQFF TRBV6-2/TRBV6-3 TRBD2 TRBJ2-1
CASSFRTSLFPTYNEQFF TRBV12-3/TRBV12-4 TRBD2 TRBJ2-1
CASSADVGSGNTIYF TRBV6-5 . TRBJ1-3
CSASRGPPGTEAFF TRBV20-1 TRBD1 TRBJ1-1
CASSKVGRTYNEQFF TRBV21-1 . TRBJ2-1
CASSRIPGQRPSGANVLTF TRBV4-3 TRBD1 TRBJ2-6
CASRNTGGGYTF TRBV6-5 TRBD1 TRBJ1-2
CASTSGGHREQYF TRBV6-2/TRBV6-3 TRBD2 TRBJ2-7
CASSVTSGPSYEQYF TRBV9 . TRBJ2-7
CASSTGTGLYNEQFF TRBV5-1 TRBD1 TRBJ2-1
CSVERGGKTQYF TRBV29-1 TRBD2 TRBJ2-5
CASSYTRTSTAGELFF TRBV6-5 TRBD2 TRBJ2-2
CASSIQGGVGQPQHF TRBV19 . TRBJ1-5
CASSLIQGRPEAFF TRBV11-2 . TRBJ1-1
CSALNPLQGSTEAFF TRBV20-1 . TRBJ1-1
CASSLASAGGYEQYF TRBV7-9 . TRBJ2-7
CASSQGPGVNEQFF TRBV4-3 . TRBJ2-1
CASSWAAGRTEAFF TRBV12-3/TRBV12-4 . TRBJ1-1
CASSINRVAYEQYF TRBV5-1 . TRBJ2-7
CASKMTVQNTEAFF TRBV7-9 . TRBJ1-1
CASSQGRYTEAFF TRBV9 . TRBJ1-1
CASSLSGTDTQYF TRBV12-3/TRBV12-4 . TRBJ2-3
CAWKRGPSREQYF TRBV30 TRBD1 TRBJ2-7
CASSAKTGRHETQYF TRBV7-7 TRBD1 TRBJ2-5
CSARAGLHNYEQYF TRBV20-1 TRBD2 TRBJ2-7
CASSRRDRRWDEQFF TRBV7-9 TRBD1 TRBJ2-1
CASSLATGTSGRAYIQYF TRBV7-2 TRBD2 TRBJ2-4
CASSFAGSHEQFF TRBV12-3/TRBV12-4 . TRBJ2-1